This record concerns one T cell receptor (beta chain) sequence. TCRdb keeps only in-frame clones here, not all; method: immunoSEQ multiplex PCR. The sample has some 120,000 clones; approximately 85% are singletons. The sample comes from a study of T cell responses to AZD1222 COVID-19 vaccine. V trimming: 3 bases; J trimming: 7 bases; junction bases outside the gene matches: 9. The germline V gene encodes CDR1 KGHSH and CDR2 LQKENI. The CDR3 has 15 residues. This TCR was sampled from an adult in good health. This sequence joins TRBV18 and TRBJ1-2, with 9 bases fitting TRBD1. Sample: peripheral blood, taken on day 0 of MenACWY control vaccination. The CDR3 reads CASSPPPTGGSGYTF. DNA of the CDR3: TGTGCCAGCTCACCCCCTCCGACAGGGGGTTCTGGCTACACCTTC.